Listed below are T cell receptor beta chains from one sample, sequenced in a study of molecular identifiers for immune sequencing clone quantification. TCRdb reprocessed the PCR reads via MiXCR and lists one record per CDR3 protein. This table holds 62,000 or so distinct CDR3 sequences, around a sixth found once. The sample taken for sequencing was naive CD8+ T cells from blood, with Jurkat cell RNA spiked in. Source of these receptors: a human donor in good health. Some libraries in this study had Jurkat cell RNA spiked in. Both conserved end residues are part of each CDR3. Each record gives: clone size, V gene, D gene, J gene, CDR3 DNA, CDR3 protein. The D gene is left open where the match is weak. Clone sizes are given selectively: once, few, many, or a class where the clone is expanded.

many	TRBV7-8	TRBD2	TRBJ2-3	TGTGCCAGCAGCCCAACTAGCGGGAGTAGGACCGATACGCAGTATTTT	CASSPTSGSRTDTQYF
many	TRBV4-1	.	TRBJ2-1	TGCGCCAGCAGCTACGGACAGGGAGGGTACGAGCAGTTCTTC	CASSYGQGGYEQFF
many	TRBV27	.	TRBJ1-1	TGTGCCAGCAGTTTAATCCTTCCTCAGGGGCCTGGGGACACTGAAGCTTTCTTT	CASSLILPQGPGDTEAFF
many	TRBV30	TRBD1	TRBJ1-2	TGTGCCTGGGTCGGGACAGGGGAAGGCTACACCTTC	CAWVGTGEGYTF
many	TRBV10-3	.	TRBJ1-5	TGTGCCGCCGGCGGGGGGGCGGTAAGCAATCAGCCCCAGCATTTT	CAAGGGAVSNQPQHF
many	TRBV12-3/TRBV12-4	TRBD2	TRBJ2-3	TGTGCCAGCAGTTTTGTGGCGGGAGTGGCCGATACGCAGTATTTT	CASSFVAGVADTQYF
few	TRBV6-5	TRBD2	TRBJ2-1	TGTGCCAGCAGTTACGGGGGGGAAGGGGTCAATGAGCAGTTCTTC	CASSYGGEGVNEQFF
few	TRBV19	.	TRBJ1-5	TGTGCCAGTACCCCATGGGAACACTTGAATCAGCCCCAGCATTTT	CASTPWEHLNQPQHF
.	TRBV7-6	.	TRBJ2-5	TGTGCCAGCAGCCGTTATCGACAGGGGAGGGGAGAGACCCAGTACTTC	CASSRYRQGRGETQYF
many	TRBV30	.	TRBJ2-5	TGTGCCTGGACTAGCGCTAACCAAGAGACCCAGTACTTC	CAWTSANQETQYF
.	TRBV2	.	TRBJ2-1	TGTGCCAGCAGTCAAGACACTTACAATGAGCAGTTCTTC	CASSQDTYNEQFF
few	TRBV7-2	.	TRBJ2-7	TGTGCCAGCAGCGCCGCTAGATATGACTACGAGCAGTACTTC	CASSAARYDYEQYF
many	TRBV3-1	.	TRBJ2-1	TGTGCCAGCAGCCCTCGAACGGCCTACAATGAGCAGTTCTTC	CASSPRTAYNEQFF
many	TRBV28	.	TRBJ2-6	TGTGCCAGCAGTTTCCTGCCCTCTGGGGCCAACGTCCTGACTTTC	CASSFLPSGANVLTF
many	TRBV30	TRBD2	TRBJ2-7	TGTGCCTGGAGTGTCGGGGGACTAGCATCGGGAGAGCAGTACTTC	CAWSVGGLASGEQYF
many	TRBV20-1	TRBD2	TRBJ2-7	TGCAGTGCTCACCCCTTAGGACTAGCGGCATACGAGCAGTACTTC	CSAHPLGLAAYEQYF
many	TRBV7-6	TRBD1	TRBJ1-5	TGTGCCAGCAGCCAAGGACAGGGACGTAGCAATCAGCCCCAGCATTTT	CASSQGQGRSNQPQHF
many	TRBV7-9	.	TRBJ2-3	TGTGCCAGCAGTCCCCGTACCCTAGATACGCAGTATTTT	CASSPRTLDTQYF
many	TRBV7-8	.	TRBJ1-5	TGTGCCAGCAGCTTAGGACCGGCAATAAGCAATCAGCCCCAGCATTTT	CASSLGPAISNQPQHF
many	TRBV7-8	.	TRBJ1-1	TGTGCCAGCAGCTTAAGGGGTCTAATGAACACTGAAGCTTTCTTT	CASSLRGLMNTEAFF
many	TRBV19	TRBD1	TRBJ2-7	TGTGCCAGTAGTATTCGGGACAGTACCTACGAGCAGTACTTC	CASSIRDSTYEQYF
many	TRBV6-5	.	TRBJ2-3	TGTGCCAGCAGTTCCCTTCGGGATACGCAGTATTTT	CASSSLRDTQYF
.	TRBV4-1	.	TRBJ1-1	TGCGCCAGCAGCCAAGGGCCTTTGAGGACGGGCAAATACGAAGCCTTCTTT	CASSQGPLRTGKYEAFF
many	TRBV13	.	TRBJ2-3	TGTGCCAGCAGCTTAGCCTTGACAGAAGATACGCAGTATTTT	CASSLALTEDTQYF
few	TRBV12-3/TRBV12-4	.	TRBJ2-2	TGTGCCAGCAGGGAGACCGGGGAGCTGTTTTTT	CASRETGELFF
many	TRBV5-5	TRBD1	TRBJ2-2	TGTGCCAGCAGCTTGCTCCCCCAACAGGGGGGAACCGGGGAGCTGTTTTTT	CASSLLPQQGGTGELFF